The clone carrying this T cell receptor (beta chain) was counted only a few times. The germline V gene encodes CDR1 SEHNR and CDR2 FQNEAQ (reference sequence). This CDR3 contains 15 residues. Unmatched junction bases numbered 10, after V lost 5 bases and J lost 7 bases. These data come from a study of blood T cells in healthy people across ages. The authors ran a second PCR of roughly 6 to 11 cycles using a sample-barcoded 5' primer and a J-beta primer mix. TCRdb fed the 5' RACE reads into MiXCR, producing one record per CDR3 protein. The sample yields some 1.8 million distinct CDR3 sequences, approximately 40% seen once.

The receptor was isolated from a human donor in good health. The J gene is TRBJ1-2, the V gene TRBV7-9, with 10 bases identical to TRBD1. Sample: blood. Here the CDR3 reads CASSPQGQGWIGYTF. The DNA of the CDR3 is TGTGCCAGCAGCCCCCAGGGACAGGGGTGGATTGGCTACACCTTC. Complete variable domain (other parts from reference TRBV7-9 and TRBJ1-2): DTGVSQNPRHKITKRGQNVTFRCDPISEHNRLYWYRQTLGQGPEFLTYFQNEAQLEKSRLLSDRFSAERPKGSFSTLEIQRTEQGDSAMYLCASSPQGQGWIGYTFGSGTRLTVV.